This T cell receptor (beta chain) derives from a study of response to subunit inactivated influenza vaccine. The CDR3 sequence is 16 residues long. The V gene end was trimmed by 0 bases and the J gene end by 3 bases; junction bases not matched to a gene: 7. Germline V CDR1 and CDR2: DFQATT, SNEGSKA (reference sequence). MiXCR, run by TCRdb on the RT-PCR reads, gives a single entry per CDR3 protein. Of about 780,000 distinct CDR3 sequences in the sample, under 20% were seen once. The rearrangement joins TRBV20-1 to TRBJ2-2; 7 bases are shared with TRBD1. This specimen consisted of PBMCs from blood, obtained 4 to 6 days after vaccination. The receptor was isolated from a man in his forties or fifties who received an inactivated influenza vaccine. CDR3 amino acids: CSARDQRQGYTGELFF. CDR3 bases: TGCAGTGCTAGAGATCAGAGACAGGGATACACCGGGGAGCTGTTTTTT.